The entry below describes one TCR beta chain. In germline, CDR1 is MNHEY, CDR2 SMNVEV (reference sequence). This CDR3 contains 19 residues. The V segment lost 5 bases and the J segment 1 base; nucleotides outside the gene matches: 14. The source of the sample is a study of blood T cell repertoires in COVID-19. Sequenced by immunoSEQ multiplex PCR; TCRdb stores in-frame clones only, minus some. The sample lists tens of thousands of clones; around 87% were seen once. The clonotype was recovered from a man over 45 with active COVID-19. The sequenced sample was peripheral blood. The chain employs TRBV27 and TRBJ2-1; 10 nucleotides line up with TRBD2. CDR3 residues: CASSPRPGLALGSYNEQFF. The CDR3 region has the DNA TGTGCCAGCAGTCCCCGACCGGGACTAGCGTTAGGGTCCTACAATGAGCAGTTCTTC.